The source of this T cell receptor beta chain is a study of CD8 T cells in ankylosing spondylitis. Study-wide results and caveats: As reported, disease-linked clones showed significant enrichment in matched ankylosing spondylitis synovial fluid. In synovial fluid and blood from reactive arthritis, some motif variants were previously reported. Roughly eight highly homologous variants formed a TCR beta motif that appeared characteristic of ankylosing spondylitis blood.

The trim removed 10 bases at V and 3 bases at J, leaving 6 bases unmatched. This CDR3 is built from 13 residues. Per germline, CDR1 SGHTA and CDR2 FQGNSA. A few counts support this clonotype. The antigen is unknown. Construction of TCR beta libraries was performed using quantitative 5'-RACE with molecular barcodes. TCRdb reanalysed the 5' RACE reads using MiXCR and keeps one entry per CDR3 protein. Of 750,000 to 850,000 distinct CDR3 sequences listed, roughly 12% are singletons. This sequence joins TRBV7-2 and TRBJ2-7; TRBD1 agrees at 10 bases. The sample taken for sequencing was blood, either unsorted or a sorted T cell fraction (not recorded which). This sequence originates from a male donor with ankylosing spondylitis. The CDR3 here is CATMRDRGYEQYF. Here the CDR3 DNA reads TGTGCCACTATGAGGGACAGGGGCTACGAGCAGTACTTC.